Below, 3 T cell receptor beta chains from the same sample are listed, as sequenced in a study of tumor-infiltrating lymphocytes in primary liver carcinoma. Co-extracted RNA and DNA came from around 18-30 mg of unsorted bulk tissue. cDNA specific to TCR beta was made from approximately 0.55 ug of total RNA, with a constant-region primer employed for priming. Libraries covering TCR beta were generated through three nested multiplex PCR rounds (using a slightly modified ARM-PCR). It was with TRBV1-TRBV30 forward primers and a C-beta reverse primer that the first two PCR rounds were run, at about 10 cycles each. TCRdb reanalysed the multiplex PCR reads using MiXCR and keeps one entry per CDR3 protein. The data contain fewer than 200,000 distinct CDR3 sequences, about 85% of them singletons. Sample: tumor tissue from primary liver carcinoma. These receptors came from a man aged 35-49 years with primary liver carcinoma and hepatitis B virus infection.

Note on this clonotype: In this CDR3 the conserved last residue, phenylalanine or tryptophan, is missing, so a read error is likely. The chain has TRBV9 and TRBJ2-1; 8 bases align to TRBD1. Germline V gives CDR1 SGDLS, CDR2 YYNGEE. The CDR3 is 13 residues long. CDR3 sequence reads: CAGSVTGASEQFY. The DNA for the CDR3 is TGTGCCGGCAGCGTGACAGGGGCTAGTGAGCAGTTCTAC.

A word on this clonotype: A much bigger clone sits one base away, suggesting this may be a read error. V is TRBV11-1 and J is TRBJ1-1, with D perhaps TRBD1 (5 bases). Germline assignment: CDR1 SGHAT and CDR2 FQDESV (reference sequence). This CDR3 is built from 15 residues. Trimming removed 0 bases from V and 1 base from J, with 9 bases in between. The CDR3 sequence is CASSLAGVRNTEAFF. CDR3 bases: TGTGCCAGCAGCTTAGCAGGGGTTAGGAACACTGAAGCTTTCTTT.

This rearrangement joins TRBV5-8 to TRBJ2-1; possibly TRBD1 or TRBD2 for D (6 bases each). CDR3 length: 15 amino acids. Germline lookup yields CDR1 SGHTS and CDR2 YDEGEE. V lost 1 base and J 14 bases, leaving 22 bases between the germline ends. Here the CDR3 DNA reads TGTGCCAGCAGCTTGACCCTCGGGGGCTACAATGAAGAGTTCTTC. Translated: CASSLTLGGYNEEFF.